This TCR beta chain emerged from a study of blood T cell repertoires in COVID-19. Study in general: T cells, B-cell-depleted T cells, or PBMCs supplied cDNA or gDNA.

Under the authors' procedure: Reference gene primer amplification in the assay estimated nucleated cell counts. Libraries were prepared by immunoSEQ multiplex PCR; TCRdb keeps only in-frame clonotypes and omits some of them. That table gives V, J and clone size, and the DNA gave D and trimming. The sample lists more than 300,000 clones; roughly nine tenths were seen once. Recruits, aged roughly 18 to 95 years, lived in under 25 US areas. This CDR3 contains 17 residues. Germline V CDR1 and CDR2: SGDLS, YYNGEE. V lost 0 bases and J 7 bases, leaving 17 bases between the germline ends. This sequence joins TRBV9 and TRBJ1-6; D is uncertain. Sample: PBMCs or T cells enriched from blood (not recorded which). The TCR sequence derives from a woman aged 30 to 39 who had recovered from COVID-19. The CDR3 DNA follows: TGTGCCAGCAGCGTAGCCCGTAGTCCCCGTCCCAATTCACCCCTCCACTTT. As protein: CASSVARSPRPNSPLHF.